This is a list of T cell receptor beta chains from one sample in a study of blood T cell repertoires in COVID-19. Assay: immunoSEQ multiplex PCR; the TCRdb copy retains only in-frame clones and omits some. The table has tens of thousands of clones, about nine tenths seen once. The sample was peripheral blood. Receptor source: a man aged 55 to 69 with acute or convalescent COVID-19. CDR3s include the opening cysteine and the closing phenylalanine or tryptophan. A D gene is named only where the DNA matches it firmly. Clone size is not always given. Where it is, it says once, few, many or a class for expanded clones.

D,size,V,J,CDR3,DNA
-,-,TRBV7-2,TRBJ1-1,CASSFFQGTGTEAFF,TGTGCCAGCAGCTTTTTCCAGGGGACGGGCACTGAAGCTTTCTTT
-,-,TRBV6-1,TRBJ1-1,CASSEVWGGPNTEAFF,TGTGCCAGCAGTGAAGTTTGGGGAGGACCGAACACTGAAGCTTTCTTT
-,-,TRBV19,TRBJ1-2,CASSIGQFGYTF,TGTGCCAGTAGTATAGGGCAGTTCGGCTACACCTTC
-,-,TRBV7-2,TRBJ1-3,CASSNRPGDLGSSGNTIYF,TGTGCCAGCAGCAACCGTCCAGGGGACCTCGGAAGCTCTGGAAACACCATATATTTT
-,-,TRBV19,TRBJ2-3,CASSPGSSTDTQYF,TGTGCCAGTAGCCCAGGCAGTAGCACAGATACGCAGTATTTT
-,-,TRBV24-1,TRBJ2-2,CATSDSYRNTGELFF,TGTGCCACCAGTGATTCGTACAGGAACACCGGGGAGCTGTTTTTT
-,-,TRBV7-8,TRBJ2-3,CASSFYRMGDTQYF,TGTGCCAGCAGCTTCTACAGGATGGGAGATACGCAGTATTTT
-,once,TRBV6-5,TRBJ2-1,CASSSRGSYNEQFF,TGTGCCAGCAGTTCCCGGGGTTCCTACAATGAGCAGTTCTTC
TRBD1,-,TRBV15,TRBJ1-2,CATSREQGNGYTF,TGTGCCACCAGCAGAGAACAGGGGAATGGCTACACCTTC
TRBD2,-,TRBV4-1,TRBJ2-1,CASSQEAGLAGVVGNEQFF,TGCGCCAGCAGCCAAGAAGCGGGACTAGCGGGAGTAGTTGGGAATGAGCAGTTCTTC
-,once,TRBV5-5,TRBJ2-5,CASSFPGETQYF,TGTGCCAGCAGCTTCCCCGGGGAGACCCAGTACTTC
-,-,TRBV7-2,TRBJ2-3,CASSLGSMGGGSDTQYF,TGTGCCAGCAGCTTAGGTTCTATGGGCGGAGGGTCAGATACGCAGTATTTT
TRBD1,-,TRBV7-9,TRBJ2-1,CASSQTGANEQFF,TGTGCCAGCAGCCAGACAGGGGCCAATGAGCAGTTCTTC
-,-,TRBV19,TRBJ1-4,CASSIAASRSELFF,TGTGCCAGTAGTATAGCAGCGTCCCGTTCGGAACTGTTTTTT
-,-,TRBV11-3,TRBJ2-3,CASTVADTQYF,TGTGCCAGCACCGTTGCAGATACGCAGTATTTT
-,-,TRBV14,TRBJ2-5,CASSRIQGRGTQYF,TGTGCCAGCAGCCGAATACAGGGACGGGGGACCCAGTACTTC
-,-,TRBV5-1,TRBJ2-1,CASRSSTSSYNEQFF,TGCGCCAGCAGGTCTAGCACGAGCTCCTACAATGAGCAGTTCTTC
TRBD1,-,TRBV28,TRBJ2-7,CASSHLDRGAAYEQYF,TGTGCCAGCAGTCACCTCGACAGGGGGGCGGCCTACGAGCAGTACTTC
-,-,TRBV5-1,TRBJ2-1,CASRQAGTYNEQFF,TGCGCCAGCCGGCAGGCCGGGACCTACAATGAGCAGTTCTTC
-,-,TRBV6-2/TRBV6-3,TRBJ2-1,CASSSRFGPSFNEQFF,TGTGCCAGCAGTTCTCGCTTTGGGCCCTCTTTCAATGAGCAGTTCTTC
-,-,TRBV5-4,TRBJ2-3,CASSLGPSGWGGDTQYF,TGTGCCAGCAGCTTGGGCCCGTCGGGGTGGGGAGGAGATACGCAGTATTTT
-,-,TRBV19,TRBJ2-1,CASSRGTGAGGNEQFF,TGTGCCAGTAGTCGGGGAACTGGAGCAGGCGGAAATGAGCAGTTCTTC
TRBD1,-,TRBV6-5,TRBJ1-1,CASNLGQHTEAFF,TGTGCCAGCAACCTGGGACAGCACACTGAAGCTTTCTTT
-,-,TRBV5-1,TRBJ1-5,CASSFSGDQPQHF,TGCGCCAGCAGCTTTTCGGGAGACCAGCCCCAGCATTTT
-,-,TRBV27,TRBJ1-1,CASSRGTRTEAFF,TGTGCCAGCAGTCGCGGGACTCGCACTGAAGCTTTCTTT
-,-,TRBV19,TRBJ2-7,CASSFLPGEVQYF,TGTGCCAGTAGTTTTCTCCCGGGAGAAGTGCAGTACTTC
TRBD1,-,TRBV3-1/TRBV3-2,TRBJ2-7,CASSSRDRVYEQYF,TGTGCCAGCAGCTCCCGGGACAGGGTGTACGAGCAGTACTTC
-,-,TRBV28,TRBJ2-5,CASSLGGAGLETQYF,TGTGCCAGCAGTTTAGGGGGGGCCGGGTTGGAGACCCAGTACTTC
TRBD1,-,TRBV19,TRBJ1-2,CASSIPGGLVNYGYTF,TGTGCCAGTAGTATCCCAGGGGGTTTGGTTAACTATGGCTACACCTTC
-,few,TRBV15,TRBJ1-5,CATSQGNQPQHF,TGTGCCACCAGCCAGGGGAATCAGCCCCAGCATTTT
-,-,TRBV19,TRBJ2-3,CASSMGLALADTQYF,TGTGCCAGTAGTATGGGGCTAGCGCTGGCAGATACGCAGTATTTT
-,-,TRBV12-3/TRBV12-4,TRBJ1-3,CASSIRNTIYF,TGTGCCAGCAGTATCAGAAACACCATATATTTT
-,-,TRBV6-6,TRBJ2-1,CASSYGRGSHNEQFF,TGTGCCAGCAGTTACGGGCGAGGGTCCCACAATGAGCAGTTCTTC
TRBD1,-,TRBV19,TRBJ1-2,CASRRTGENYGYTF,TGTGCCAGTAGACGGACAGGCGAGAACTATGGCTACACCTTC
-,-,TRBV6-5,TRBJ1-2,CASTYTGTPTRYTF,TGTGCCAGCACCTACACGGGGACACCCACCCGCTACACCTTC
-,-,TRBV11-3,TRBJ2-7,CASSFTGWEQYF,TGTGCCAGCAGCTTCACAGGGTGGGAGCAGTACTTC
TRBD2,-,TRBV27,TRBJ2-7,CASSLFLAGVGEQYF,TGTGCCAGCAGTTTGTTCTTAGCGGGAGTAGGCGAGCAGTACTTC
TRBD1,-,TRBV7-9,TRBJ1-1,CASSYNRGHSLLNTEAFF,TGTGCCAGCAGTTACAACAGGGGTCACTCCCTTCTGAACACTGAAGCTTTCTTT
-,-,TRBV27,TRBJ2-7,CASSLDLGYEQYF,TGTGCCAGCAGTTTGGACTTAGGATACGAGCAGTACTTC
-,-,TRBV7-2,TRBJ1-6,CASSYHNDRRYNSPLHF,TGTGCCAGCAGCTACCATAACGACCGGAGGTATAATTCACCCCTCCACTTT
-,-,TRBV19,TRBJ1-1,CASSIGTGRTEAFF,TGTGCCAGTAGTATAGGGACCGGGAGAACTGAAGCTTTCTTT